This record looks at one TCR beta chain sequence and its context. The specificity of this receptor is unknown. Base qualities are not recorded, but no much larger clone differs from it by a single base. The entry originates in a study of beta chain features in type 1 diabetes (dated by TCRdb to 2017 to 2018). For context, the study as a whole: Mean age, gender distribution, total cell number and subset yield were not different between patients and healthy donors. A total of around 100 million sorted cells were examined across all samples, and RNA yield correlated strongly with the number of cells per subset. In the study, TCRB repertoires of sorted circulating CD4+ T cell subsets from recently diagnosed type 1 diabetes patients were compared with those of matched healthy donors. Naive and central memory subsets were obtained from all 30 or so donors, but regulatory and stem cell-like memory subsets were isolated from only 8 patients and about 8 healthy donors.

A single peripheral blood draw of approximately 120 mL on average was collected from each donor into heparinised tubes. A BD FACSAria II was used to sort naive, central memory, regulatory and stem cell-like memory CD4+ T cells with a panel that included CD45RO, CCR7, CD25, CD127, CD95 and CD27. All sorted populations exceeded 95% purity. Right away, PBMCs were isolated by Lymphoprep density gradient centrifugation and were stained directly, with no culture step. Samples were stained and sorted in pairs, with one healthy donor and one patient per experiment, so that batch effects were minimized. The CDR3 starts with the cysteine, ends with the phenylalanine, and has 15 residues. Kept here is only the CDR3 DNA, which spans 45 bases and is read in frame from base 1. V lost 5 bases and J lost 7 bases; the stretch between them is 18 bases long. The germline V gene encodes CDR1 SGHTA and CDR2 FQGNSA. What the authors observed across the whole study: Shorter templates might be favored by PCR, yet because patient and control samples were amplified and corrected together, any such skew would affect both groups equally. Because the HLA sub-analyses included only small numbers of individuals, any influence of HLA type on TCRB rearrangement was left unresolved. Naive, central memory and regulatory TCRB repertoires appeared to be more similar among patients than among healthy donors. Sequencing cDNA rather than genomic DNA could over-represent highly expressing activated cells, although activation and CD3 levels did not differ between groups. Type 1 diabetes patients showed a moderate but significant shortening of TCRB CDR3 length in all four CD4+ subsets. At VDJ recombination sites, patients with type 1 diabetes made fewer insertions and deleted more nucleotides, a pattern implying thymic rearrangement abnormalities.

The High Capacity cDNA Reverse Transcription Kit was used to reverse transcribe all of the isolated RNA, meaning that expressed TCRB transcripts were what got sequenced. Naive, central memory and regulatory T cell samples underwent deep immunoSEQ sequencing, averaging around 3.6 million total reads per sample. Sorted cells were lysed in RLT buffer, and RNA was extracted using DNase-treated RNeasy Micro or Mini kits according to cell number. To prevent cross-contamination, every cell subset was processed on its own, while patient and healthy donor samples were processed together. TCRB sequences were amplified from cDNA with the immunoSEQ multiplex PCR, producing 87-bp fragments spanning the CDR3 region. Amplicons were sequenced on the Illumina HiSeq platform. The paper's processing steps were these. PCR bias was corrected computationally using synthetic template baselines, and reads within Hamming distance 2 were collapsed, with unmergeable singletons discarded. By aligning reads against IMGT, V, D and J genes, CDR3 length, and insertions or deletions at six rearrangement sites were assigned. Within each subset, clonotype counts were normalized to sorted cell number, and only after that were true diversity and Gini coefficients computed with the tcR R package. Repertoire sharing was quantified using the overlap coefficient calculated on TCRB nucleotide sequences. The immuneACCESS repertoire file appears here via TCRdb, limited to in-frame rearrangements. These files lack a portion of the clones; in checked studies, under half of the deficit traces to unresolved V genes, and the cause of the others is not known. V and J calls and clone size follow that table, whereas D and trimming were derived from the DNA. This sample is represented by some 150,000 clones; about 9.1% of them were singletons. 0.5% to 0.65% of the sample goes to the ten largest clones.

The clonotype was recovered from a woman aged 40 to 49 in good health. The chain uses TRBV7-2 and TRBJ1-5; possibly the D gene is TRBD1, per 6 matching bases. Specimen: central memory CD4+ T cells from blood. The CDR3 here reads CASSPVGRGNQPQHF. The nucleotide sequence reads TGTGCCAGCAGCCCCGTCGGCAGGGGTAACCAGCCCCAGCATTTT.